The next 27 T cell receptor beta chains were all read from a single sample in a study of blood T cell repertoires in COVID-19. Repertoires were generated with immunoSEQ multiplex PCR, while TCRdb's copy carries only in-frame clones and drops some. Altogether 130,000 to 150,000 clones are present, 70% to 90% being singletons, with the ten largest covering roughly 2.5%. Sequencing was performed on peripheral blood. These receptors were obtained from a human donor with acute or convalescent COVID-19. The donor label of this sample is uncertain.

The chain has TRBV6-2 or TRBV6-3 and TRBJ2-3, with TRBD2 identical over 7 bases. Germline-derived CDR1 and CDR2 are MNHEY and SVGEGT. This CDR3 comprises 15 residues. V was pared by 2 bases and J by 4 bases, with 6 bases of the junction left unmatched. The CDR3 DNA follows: TGTGCCAGCAGTTACGCAAGCGGGAATGCAGATACGCAGTATTTT. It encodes CASSYASGNADTQYF.

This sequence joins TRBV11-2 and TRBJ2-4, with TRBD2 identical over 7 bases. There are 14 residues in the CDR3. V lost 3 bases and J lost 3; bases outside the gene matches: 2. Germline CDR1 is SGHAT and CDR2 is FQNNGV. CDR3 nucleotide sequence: TGTGCCAGCAGCTTTGCGGGGGACAAAAACATTCAGTACTTC. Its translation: CASSFAGDKNIQYF.

The DNA of the CDR3 is TGTGCCAGCAGTGGACGGACTAGCGGGGGTCGCTCTGGGGCCAACGTCCTGACTTTC. It encodes CASSGRTSGGRSGANVLTF. This chain connects TRBV27 to TRBJ2-6; 13 bases align to TRBD2. V trimming: 5 bases; J trimming: 0 bases; junction bases outside the gene matches: 7. This CDR3 spans 19 amino acids. CDR1 is MNHEY and CDR2 is SMNVEV in the germline V gene (reference sequence).

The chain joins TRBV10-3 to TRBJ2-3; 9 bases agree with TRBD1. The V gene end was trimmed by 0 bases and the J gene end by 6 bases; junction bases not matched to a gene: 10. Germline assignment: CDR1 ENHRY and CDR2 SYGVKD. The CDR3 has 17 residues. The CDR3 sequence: CAISESGTGFLRDTQYF. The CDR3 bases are TGTGCCATCAGTGAGTCGGGGACAGGGTTTTTGAGGGATACGCAGTATTTT.

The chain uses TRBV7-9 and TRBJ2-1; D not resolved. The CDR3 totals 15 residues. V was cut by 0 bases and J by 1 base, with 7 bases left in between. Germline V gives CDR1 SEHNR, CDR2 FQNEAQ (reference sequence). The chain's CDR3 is CASSLAQNSYNEQFF. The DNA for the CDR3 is TGTGCCAGCAGCTTAGCGCAGAATTCCTACAATGAGCAGTTCTTC.

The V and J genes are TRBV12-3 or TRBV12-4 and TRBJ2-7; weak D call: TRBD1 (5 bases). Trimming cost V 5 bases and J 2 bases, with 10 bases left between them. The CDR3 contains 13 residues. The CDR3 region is CASSTDSPYEQYF. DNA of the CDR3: TGTGCCAGCAGTACCGACAGCCCCTACGAGCAGTACTTC.

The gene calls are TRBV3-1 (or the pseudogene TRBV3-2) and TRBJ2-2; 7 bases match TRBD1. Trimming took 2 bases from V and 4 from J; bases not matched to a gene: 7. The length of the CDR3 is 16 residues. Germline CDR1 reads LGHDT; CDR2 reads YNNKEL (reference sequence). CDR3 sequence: CASSQKRQGCTGELFF. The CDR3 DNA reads TGTGCCAGCAGCCAAAAACGACAGGGATGCACCGGGGAGCTGTTTTTT.

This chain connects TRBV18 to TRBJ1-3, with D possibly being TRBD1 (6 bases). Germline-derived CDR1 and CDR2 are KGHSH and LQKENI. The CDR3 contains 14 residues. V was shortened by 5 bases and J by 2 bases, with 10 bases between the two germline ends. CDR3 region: CASSTGSAGNTIYF. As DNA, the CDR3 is TGTGCCAGCTCAACAGGGTCCGCTGGAAACACCATATATTTT.

CDR3: CASSPMEEGATEQYF. CDR3 bases: TGTGCCAGCAGCCCGATGGAGGAGGGGGCTACCGAGCAGTACTTC. The chain carries TRBV3-1 (or the pseudogene TRBV3-2) and TRBJ2-7, with D possibly matching TRBD1 (7 bases). The CDR3 loop spans 15 amino acids. Trimming cost V 4 bases and J 6 bases, with 19 bases left between them. Germline CDR1 and CDR2: LGHDT and YNNKEL (reference sequence).

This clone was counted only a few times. The CDR3, as DNA: TGTGCCAGCAGCTCACCAACTGGTAGCTCCTACAATGAGCAGTTCTTC. It codes for CASSSPTGSSYNEQFF. The V gene is TRBV5-6, the J gene TRBJ2-1; no clear D. The V end was cut by 3 bases, the J end by 0 bases, with 13 bases between. Per the germline V gene, CDR1 is SGHDT and CDR2 is YYEEEE. This CDR3 contains 16 residues.

The CDR3 nucleotides are TGTGCCAGCAGTCGCAATGAGCAGTTCTTC. The encoded protein is CASSRNEQFF. V gene TRBV2 combines with J gene TRBJ2-1; D is unclear. V lost 5 bases and J 6 bases, leaving 2 bases between the germline ends. Germline CDR1 reads SNHLY; CDR2 reads FYNNEI. The CDR3 consists of 10 residues.

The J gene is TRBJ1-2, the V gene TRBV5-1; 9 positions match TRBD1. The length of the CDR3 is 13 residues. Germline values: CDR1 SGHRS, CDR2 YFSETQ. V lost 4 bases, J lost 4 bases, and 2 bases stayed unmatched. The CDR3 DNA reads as TGCGCCAGCAGCACGACAGGGGGCTATGGCTACACCTTC. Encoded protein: CASSTTGGYGYTF.

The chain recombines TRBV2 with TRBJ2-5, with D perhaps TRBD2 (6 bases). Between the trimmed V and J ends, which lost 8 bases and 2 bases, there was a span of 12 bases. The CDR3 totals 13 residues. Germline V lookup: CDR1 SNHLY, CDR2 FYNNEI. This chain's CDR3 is CASSGTGQETQYF. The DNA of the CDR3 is TGTGCCAGCTCGGGGACTGGGCAAGAGACCCAGTACTTC.

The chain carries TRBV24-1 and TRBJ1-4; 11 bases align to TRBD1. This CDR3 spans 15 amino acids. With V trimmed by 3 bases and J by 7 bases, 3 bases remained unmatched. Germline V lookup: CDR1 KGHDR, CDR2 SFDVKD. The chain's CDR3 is CATSDPGQGVEKLFF. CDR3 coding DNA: TGTGCCACCAGTGATCCGGGACAGGGGGTTGAAAAACTGTTTTTT.

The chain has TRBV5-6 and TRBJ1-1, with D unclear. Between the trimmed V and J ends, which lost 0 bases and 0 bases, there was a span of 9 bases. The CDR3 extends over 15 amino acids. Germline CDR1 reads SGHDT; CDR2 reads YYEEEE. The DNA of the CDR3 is TGTGCCAGCAGCTTGGTGCCCCAGGTGAACACTGAAGCTTTCTTT. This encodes CASSLVPQVNTEAFF.

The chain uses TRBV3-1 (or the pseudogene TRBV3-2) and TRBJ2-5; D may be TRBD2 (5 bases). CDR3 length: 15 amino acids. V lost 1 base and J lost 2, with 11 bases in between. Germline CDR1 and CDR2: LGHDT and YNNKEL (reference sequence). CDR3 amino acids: CASSQGSGWQETQYF. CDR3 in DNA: TGTGCCAGCAGCCAAGGTTCGGGGTGGCAAGAGACCCAGTACTTC.

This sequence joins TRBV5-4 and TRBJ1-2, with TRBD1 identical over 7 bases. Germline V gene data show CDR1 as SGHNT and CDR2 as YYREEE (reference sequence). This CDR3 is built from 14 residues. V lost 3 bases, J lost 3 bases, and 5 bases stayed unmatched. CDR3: CASSSRDRYYGYTF. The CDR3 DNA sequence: TGTGCCAGCAGCTCCCGGGACAGATACTATGGCTACACCTTC.

CDR3 loop: CASRRTGSSYNEQFF. CDR3 DNA sequence: TGTGCCAGCAGGCGGACGGGGAGCTCCTACAATGAGCAGTTCTTC. The chain carries TRBV2 and TRBJ2-1; possibly TRBD2 for D (5 bases). The CDR3 spans 15 residues. V lost 6 bases to trimming and J lost 0 bases, with 12 bases between them. CDR1 is SNHLY and CDR2 is FYNNEI in the germline V gene.

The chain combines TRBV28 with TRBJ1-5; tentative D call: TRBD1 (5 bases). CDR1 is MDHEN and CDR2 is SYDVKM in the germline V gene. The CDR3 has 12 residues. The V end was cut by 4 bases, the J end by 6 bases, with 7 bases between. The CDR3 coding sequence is TGTGCCAGCAGTTCCGGGGGTCAGCCCCAGCATTTT. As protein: CASSSGGQPQHF. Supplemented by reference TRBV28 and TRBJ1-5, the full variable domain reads DVKVTQSSRYLVKRTGEKVFLECVQDMDHENMFWYRQDPGLGLRLIYFSYDVKMKEKGDIPEGYSVSREKKERFSLILESASTNQTSMYLCASSSGGQPQHFGDGTRLSIL.

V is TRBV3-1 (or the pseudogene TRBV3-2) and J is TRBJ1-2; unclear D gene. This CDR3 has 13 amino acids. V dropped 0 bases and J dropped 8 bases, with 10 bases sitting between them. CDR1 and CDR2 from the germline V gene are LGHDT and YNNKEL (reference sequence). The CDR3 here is CASSQDGSDGYTF. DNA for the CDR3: TGTGCCAGCAGCCAAGACGGTAGCGACGGCTACACCTTC.

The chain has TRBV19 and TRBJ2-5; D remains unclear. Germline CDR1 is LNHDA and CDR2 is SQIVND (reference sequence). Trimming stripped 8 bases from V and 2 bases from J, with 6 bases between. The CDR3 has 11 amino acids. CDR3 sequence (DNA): TGTGCCAGTCTAGAGCAAGAGACCCAGTACTTC. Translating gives CASLEQETQYF.

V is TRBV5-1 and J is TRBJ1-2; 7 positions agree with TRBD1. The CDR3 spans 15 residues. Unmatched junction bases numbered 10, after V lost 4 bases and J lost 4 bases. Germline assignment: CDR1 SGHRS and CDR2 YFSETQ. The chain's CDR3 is CASSRGQQQTYGYTF. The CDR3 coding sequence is TGCGCCAGCAGCCGGGGACAGCAGCAAACCTATGGCTACACCTTC.

CDR3 loop: CASSHPSGGGDEQFF. CDR3 DNA sequence: TGTGCCAGCAGCCATCCTAGCGGCGGGGGGGATGAGCAGTTCTTC. The chain links TRBV7-3 to TRBJ2-1; TRBD2 aligns across 9 bases. The J segment lost 8 bases and the V segment lost 5 bases, leaving 10 bases of the junction unmatched. The CDR3 has 15 residues. Germline CDR1 and CDR2: SGHTA and FQGTGA. The whole variable domain, filled in from reference TRBV7-3 and TRBJ2-1, reads GAGVSQTPSNKVTEKGKYVELRCDPISGHTALYWYRQSLGQGPEFLIYFQGTGAADDSGLPNDRFFAVRPEGSVSTLKIQRTERGDSAVYLCASSHPSGGGDEQFFGPGTRLTVL.

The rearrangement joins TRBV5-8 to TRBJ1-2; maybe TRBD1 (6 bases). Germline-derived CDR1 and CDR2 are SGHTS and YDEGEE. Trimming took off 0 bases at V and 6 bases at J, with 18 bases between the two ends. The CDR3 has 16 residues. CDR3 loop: CASSLVLGAGADGYTF. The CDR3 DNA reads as TGTGCCAGCAGCTTGGTACTGGGGGCGGGCGCAGATGGCTACACCTTC.

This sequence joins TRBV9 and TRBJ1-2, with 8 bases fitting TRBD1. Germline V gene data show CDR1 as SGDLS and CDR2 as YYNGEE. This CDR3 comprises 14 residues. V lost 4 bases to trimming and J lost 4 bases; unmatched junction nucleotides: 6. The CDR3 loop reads CASSRAGQGYGYTF. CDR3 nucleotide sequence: TGTGCCAGCAGCCGTGCAGGACAGGGCTATGGCTACACCTTC.

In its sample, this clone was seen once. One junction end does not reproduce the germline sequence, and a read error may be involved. The CDR3 DNA reads TGTGCTAGCAGCTTAAGACAGGGGACTCAGTACGAGCAGTACTTC. Translated: CASSLRQGTQYEQYF. The chain uses TRBV7-7 and TRBJ2-7, with TRBD1 identical over 8 bases. From germline, CDR1 is SSHAT and CDR2 FNYEAQ (reference sequence). This CDR3 comprises 15 residues.

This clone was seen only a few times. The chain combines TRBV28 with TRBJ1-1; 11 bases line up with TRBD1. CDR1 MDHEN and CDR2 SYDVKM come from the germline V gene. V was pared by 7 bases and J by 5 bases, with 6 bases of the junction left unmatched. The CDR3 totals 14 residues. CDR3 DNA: TGTGCCAGCACGAGGGACAGGGGGGGGACTGAAGCTTTCTTT. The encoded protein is CASTRDRGGTEAFF. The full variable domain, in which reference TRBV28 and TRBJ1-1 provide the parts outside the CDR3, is DVKVTQSSRYLVKRTGEKVFLECVQDMDHENMFWYRQDPGLGLRLIYFSYDVKMKEKGDIPEGYSVSREKKERFSLILESASTNQTSMYLCASTRDRGGTEAFFGQGTRLTVV.